These T cell receptor beta chains were read from a single sample in a study of T cells after yellow fever vaccination. Each CDR3 protein gets one entry after TCRdb re-called the 5' RACE reads with MiXCR. Of some 250,000 distinct CDR3 sequences in the sample, 3.6% are singletons; the top ten hold around 19%. The specimen was PBMCs, collected 15 days after the yellow fever booster vaccination. Every receptor here comes from a man aged 18 to 29 who received the YFV17D yellow fever vaccine. Both conserved end residues are part of each CDR3. Clone size is not always given. Where it is, it says once, few, many or a class for expanded clones.

cdr3_aa: CSGNSHRETQYF
clone_size: many
j_call: TRBJ2-5
v_call: TRBV29-1

cdr3_aa: CASSLQGTLDYGYTF
clone_size: many
j_call: TRBJ1-2
v_call: TRBV5-1

cdr3_aa: CASSLLSQLEAFF
clone_size: many
j_call: TRBJ1-1
v_call: TRBV7-9

cdr3_aa: CASSFTSGGANEQFF
clone_size: many
j_call: TRBJ2-1
v_call: TRBV7-9

cdr3_aa: CASSLPGKNIQYF
clone_size: many
j_call: TRBJ2-4
v_call: TRBV28

cdr3_aa: CASSLGGRLSGNTIYF
clone_size: few
j_call: TRBJ1-3
v_call: TRBV7-9

cdr3_aa: CSVVSQTNTEAFF
clone_size: many
j_call: TRBJ1-1
v_call: TRBV29-1

cdr3_aa: CASSTPIRDRGYGYTF
clone_size: many
j_call: TRBJ1-2
v_call: TRBV7-9

cdr3_aa: CASSGRNEKLFF
clone_size: many
j_call: TRBJ1-4
v_call: TRBV6-1

cdr3_aa: CASSLGSNNQPQHF
clone_size: many
j_call: TRBJ1-5
v_call: TRBV5-1

cdr3_aa: CASSLTGTTQETQYF
clone_size: many
j_call: TRBJ2-5
v_call: TRBV4-2

cdr3_aa: CASSSRTPRLAAADTQYF
clone_size: many
j_call: TRBJ2-3
v_call: TRBV28

cdr3_aa: CASSLTAGVGGGNTIYF
clone_size: many
j_call: TRBJ1-3
v_call: TRBV7-9

cdr3_aa: CASDPATDTQYF
clone_size: many
j_call: TRBJ2-3
v_call: TRBV2

cdr3_aa: CASSLGGGPNVAQYF
clone_size: many
j_call: TRBJ2-5
v_call: TRBV5-5

cdr3_aa: CASSLLFTGTNTGELFF
clone_size: many
j_call: TRBJ2-2
v_call: TRBV7-2

cdr3_aa: CASSLSQGTSVNTEAFF
clone_size: many
j_call: TRBJ1-1
v_call: TRBV28

cdr3_aa: CASSLSLLDTQYF
clone_size: many
j_call: TRBJ2-3
v_call: TRBV4-3

cdr3_aa: CASSLERVTDTQYF
clone_size: many
j_call: TRBJ2-3
v_call: TRBV5-1

cdr3_aa: CSAPWAGNTEAFF
clone_size: many
j_call: TRBJ1-1
v_call: TRBV20-1

cdr3_aa: CASSPIGTGLSYEQYF
clone_size: many
j_call: TRBJ2-7
v_call: TRBV18

cdr3_aa: CASSLPGTWVYNEQFF
clone_size: many
j_call: TRBJ2-1
v_call: TRBV5-1

cdr3_aa: CASSYVGRYGYTF
clone_size: many
j_call: TRBJ1-2
v_call: TRBV2

cdr3_aa: CASSFGQLSNQPQHF
clone_size: many
j_call: TRBJ1-5
v_call: TRBV7-2

cdr3_aa: CATSRDLGGRGHQPQHF
clone_size: many
j_call: TRBJ1-5
v_call: TRBV15

cdr3_aa: CASSPRVGGPGIQYF
clone_size: many
j_call: TRBJ2-4
v_call: TRBV5-5

cdr3_aa: CASRAGGTDTQYF
clone_size: many
j_call: TRBJ2-3
v_call: TRBV5-1

cdr3_aa: CASSYGGLHPGEAFF
clone_size: many
j_call: TRBJ1-1
v_call: TRBV6-2/TRBV6-3

cdr3_aa: CASSLSTSGWYNEQFF
clone_size: many
j_call: TRBJ2-1
v_call: TRBV7-2

cdr3_aa: CASSLSVVGGTDTQYF
clone_size: many
j_call: TRBJ2-3
v_call: TRBV7-2

cdr3_aa: CASSVGWGSGELFF
clone_size: many
j_call: TRBJ2-2
v_call: TRBV9

cdr3_aa: CATTSAALTPHEQFF
clone_size: many
j_call: TRBJ2-1
v_call: TRBV24-1

cdr3_aa: CASASGGTDTQYF
clone_size: many
j_call: TRBJ2-3
v_call: TRBV5-1

cdr3_aa: CASSQARFHGTSRINEQFF
clone_size: NA
j_call: TRBJ2-1
v_call: TRBV4-3

cdr3_aa: CASSQDLRSYTQYF
clone_size: many
j_call: TRBJ2-3
v_call: TRBV4-1

cdr3_aa: CASSQRGPGNNQPQHF
clone_size: NA
j_call: TRBJ1-5
v_call: TRBV4-1

cdr3_aa: CASSPYPRRANEKLFF
clone_size: many
j_call: TRBJ1-4
v_call: TRBV3-1

cdr3_aa: CAISGPGQFSTDTQYF
clone_size: many
j_call: TRBJ2-3
v_call: TRBV10-3

cdr3_aa: CSARPLTRGGGYNEQFF
clone_size: many
j_call: TRBJ2-1
v_call: TRBV20-1

cdr3_aa: CASSSQQAGIYGYTF
clone_size: many
j_call: TRBJ1-2
v_call: TRBV12-3/TRBV12-4

cdr3_aa: CASSPGGQGTQYF
clone_size: many
j_call: TRBJ2-5
v_call: TRBV12-3/TRBV12-4

cdr3_aa: CASSRNLGTAINTGELFF
clone_size: many
j_call: TRBJ2-2
v_call: TRBV3-1